This T cell receptor (beta chain) emerged from a study of CD8+ T cells in alopecia areata. It was cDNA, reverse transcribed from extracted RNA, that served as the sequencing template. Measured with immunoSEQ multiplex PCR; TCRdb has only the in-frame clones, and not every one. The sample contains about 110,000 clones, about 60% of which appear only once. This clone has just a few counts. Germline CDR1 reads LNHNV; CDR2 reads YYDKDF (reference sequence). V lost 3 bases, J lost 2 bases, and 7 bases stayed unmatched. This CDR3 has 16 residues. Indicated treatment: oral pan-JAK inhibitor, 5-10 mg twice daily.

This specimen consisted of CD8+ T cells sorted from blood, obtained at week 24, from a patient treated with tofacitinib. The chain is built from TRBV15 and TRBJ2-3; TRBD1 agrees at 8 bases. This receptor was taken from a human donor with alopecia areata. CDR3 residues: CATSRGQDPATDTQYF. For the CDR3, the DNA is TGTGCCACCAGCAGGGGACAGGACCCCGCCACAGATACGCAGTATTTT.